The 21 T cell receptor beta chains reported below all come from one sample, sequenced in a study of blood T cells in healthy people across ages. Through a sample-barcoded 5' primer and a J-beta primer mix, a second PCR was run for roughly 7 to 12 cycles. MiXCR, applied by TCRdb to the 5' RACE reads, yields one record per CDR3 protein. The table lists 550,000 to 700,000 distinct CDR3 sequences, 27% of them singletons. Sequenced sample: blood. The receptors originated from a woman in her seventies in good health.

A word on this clonotype: The junction shows a germline mismatch at one end, possibly a read error. This sequence joins TRBV7-2 and TRBJ1-2, with D unresolved. Germline values: CDR1 SGHTA, CDR2 FQGNSA. The CDR3 runs 14 residues. As DNA, the CDR3 is TGTGCCAGCAGCCAGAGGGCAGATCCCTATGGCTACACTTTC. Protein: CASSQRADPYGYTF.

Comment on this clonotype: This may come from a read error, since a much larger clone is one base off. This chain uses TRBV12-3 or TRBV12-4 with TRBJ2-3; the D gene is possibly TRBD2 (6 bases). The germline V and J ends were trimmed by 8 bases and 4 bases, with 16 bases remaining between them. The CDR3 spans 14 residues. CDR3 protein: CASGGVLSADTQYF. The DNA of the CDR3 is TGTGCCAGCGGCGGGGTTCTGAGCGCAGATACGCAGTATTTT.

The CDR3 nucleotides read TGTGCCAGCAGCCAAGATGGTGGGTTGGGAGCCACTGAAGCTTTCTTT. This gives the protein CASSQDGGLGATEAFF. The gene calls are TRBV3-1 and TRBJ1-1, with D hard to call. CDR3 length equals 16 residues. Germline V gene sequence: CDR1 LGHDT, CDR2 YNNKEL (reference sequence). V shed 0 bases and J shed 4 bases, with 15 bases lying between them.

The chain carries TRBV7-9 and TRBJ2-7, with 8 bases aligning to TRBD1. In germline, CDR1 is SEHNR, CDR2 FQNEAQ (reference sequence). With 3 bases clipped from V and 2 bases from J, the junction kept 3 bases outside the gene matches. The CDR3 runs to 14 residues. CDR3 DNA sequence: TGTGCCAGCAGCTTCGGGACAGGTCCCTACGAGCAGTACTTC. Translated: CASSFGTGPYEQYF.

This chain connects TRBV12-3 or TRBV12-4 to TRBJ2-5; 10 bases map to TRBD1. The DNA end is a closer match to TRBJ2-1, so the J assignment may be wrong. The CDR3 has 15 amino acids. The CDR3 loop is CASSLVTGGWSEQFF. The CDR3 DNA follows: TGTGCCAGCAGTTTAGTGACAGGGGGCTGGAGTGAGCAGTTCTTC.

V and J are TRBV10-2 and TRBJ2-5; D might be TRBD2 (5 bases). Trimming stripped 0 bases from V and 7 bases from J, with 15 bases between. Germline CDR1 reads WSHSY; CDR2 reads SAAADI. The CDR3 sequence is 15 residues long. CDR3 sequence (DNA): TGCGCCAGCAGTGAGTCGGGCCCGCTCCGGGGGACCCAGTACTTC. Protein: CASSESGPLRGTQYF.

This clonotype was counted only a few times. The rearrangement uses TRBV5-1 and TRBJ2-5; 9 bases map to TRBD2. The germline CDR1 and CDR2 sequences are SGHRS and YFSETQ. CDR3 size: 15 residues. V lost 5 bases to trimming and J lost 5 bases; unmatched junction nucleotides: 10. The CDR3 sequence is CASSPTGTSIETQYF. Written as DNA, the CDR3 is TGCGCCAGCAGTCCCACCGGGACTAGCATCGAGACCCAGTACTTC.

This clonotype has just one count. The germline gene is not matched at one end of the junction; a read error may be the cause. CDR3 sequence: CASSLVVAANTDMQYF. CDR3 bases: TGCGCCAGCAGCTTGGTGGTAGCGGCAAACACAGATATGCAGTATTTT. The chain uses TRBV5-1 and TRBJ2-3; maybe TRBD2 (6 bases). The CDR3 spans 16 residues. The germline V gene has CDR1 SGHRS and CDR2 YFSETQ.

The rearrangement links TRBV20-1 to TRBJ1-3; maybe TRBD1 (5 bases). V was shortened by 2 bases and J by 2 bases, with 10 bases between the two germline ends. Germline V gene sequence: CDR1 DFQATT, CDR2 SNEGSKA (reference sequence). This CDR3 region has 14 residues. The CDR3 protein is CSARSGGTGNTIYF. DNA of the CDR3: TGCAGTGCTAGAAGCGGGGGGACTGGAAACACCATATATTTT.

There are a few counts of this clonotype. The CDR3 loop is CASSPRIAVGSTDTQYF. The CDR3 region has the DNA TGTGCCAGCAGCCCTCGGATAGCGGTGGGCAGCACAGATACGCAGTATTTT. This rearrangement joins TRBV7-8 to TRBJ2-3, with D perhaps TRBD2 (6 bases). Per the germline V gene, CDR1 is SGHVS and CDR2 is FQNEAQ. V gave up 5 bases and J gave up 0 bases, with 18 bases separating them. CDR3 size: 17 residues.

J is TRBJ2-1 and V is TRBV3-1; the D gene is possibly TRBD1 (5 bases). V dropped 1 base and J dropped 4 bases, with 11 bases sitting between them. Per the germline V gene, CDR1 is LGHDT and CDR2 is YNNKEL (reference sequence). The CDR3 runs 15 residues. CDR3 sequence: CASSQGWQGYNEQFF. CDR3 DNA sequence: TGTGCCAGCAGCCAAGGTTGGCAGGGATACAATGAGCAGTTCTTC.

The chain is built from TRBV7-6 and TRBJ2-7; D perhaps matches TRBD1 (5 bases). V was pared by 5 bases and J by 0 bases, with 14 bases between. The CDR3 totals 15 residues. CDR1 is SGHVS and CDR2 is FNYEAQ in the germline V gene. The CDR3 DNA reads as TGTGCCAGCAGCATGGACATCAACTACTCCTACGAGCAGTACTTC. It yields the protein CASSMDINYSYEQYF. Filled out from reference TRBV7-6 and TRBJ2-7, the complete variable domain reads GAGVSQSPRYKVTKRGQDVALRCDPISGHVSLYWYRQALGQGPEFLTYFNYEAQQDKSGLPNDRFSAERPEGSISTLTIQRTEQRDSAMYRCASSMDINYSYEQYFGPGTRLTVT.

The table lists this clonotype with a few counts. The final CDR3 position lacks the conserved phenylalanine or tryptophan, pointing to a likely read error. The chain is built from TRBV7-2 and TRBJ2-5, with D possibly matching TRBD1 (5 bases). In germline, CDR1 is SGHTA, CDR2 FQGNSA. V lost 5 bases and J lost 4, with 11 bases in between. The CDR3 is 13 amino acids. The chain's CDR3 is CASSAQGGETQYL. CDR3 DNA sequence: TGTGCCAGCAGCGCGCAGGGTGGAGAGACCCAGTACCTC.

The chain uses TRBV12-3 or TRBV12-4 and TRBJ2-7; TRBD1 might be the D (6 bases). V lost 5 bases and J lost 2, with 10 bases in between. The CDR3 totals 13 residues. The CDR3 DNA sequence: TGTGCCAGCAGTCCGGGACACCCCTACGAGCAGTACTTC. Encoded protein: CASSPGHPYEQYF.

The sample holds a few counts of this clonotype. This chain connects TRBV20-1 to TRBJ2-5, with D hard to call. This CDR3 contains 14 residues. Trimming removed 5 bases from V and 0 bases from J, with 13 bases in between. Per the germline V gene, CDR1 is DFQATT and CDR2 is SNEGSKA (reference sequence). This CDR3 is CSAQRVQDQETQYF. The CDR3 DNA is TGCAGTGCTCAAAGGGTGCAGGACCAAGAGACCCAGTACTTC.

This clonotype was detected only a few times. The V call is TRBV24-1, the J call TRBJ2-1; D could derive from TRBD1 or TRBD2 (6 bases each). Germline lookup yields CDR1 KGHDR and CDR2 SFDVKD. V was shortened by 4 bases and J by 1 base, with 10 bases between the two germline ends. The CDR3 length is 15 residues. CDR3 amino acids: CATSETRGSYNEQFF. DNA of the CDR3: TGTGCCACCAGTGAGACTAGGGGGTCCTACAATGAGCAGTTCTTC.

The chain uses TRBV5-5 and TRBJ1-5; TRBD1 aligns across 10 bases. Looked up from germline, CDR1 is SGHKS and CDR2 is YYEKEE (reference sequence). CDR3 size: 16 residues. V shed 4 bases, J shed 7 bases, and the junction held 11 bases outside the gene matches. CDR3 in amino acids: CASSPKLGTGEQPQHF. The CDR3 bases are TGTGCCAGCAGCCCTAAACTCGGGACAGGGGAACAGCCCCAGCATTTT.

This chain links TRBV7-2 with TRBJ2-3; TRBD2 matches 10 bases. CDR3 length: 18 residues. After removal of 6 bases from V and 6 bases from J, the junction contained 18 bases not matched to a gene. Germline-derived CDR1 and CDR2 are SGHTA and FQGNSA. For the CDR3, the DNA is TGTGCCAGCAGTCACACACCGAGCGGGGGGGTAGTGACGGATACGCAGTATTTT. Encoded protein: CASSHTPSGGVVTDTQYF. The full variable domain, completed using reference TRBV7-2 and TRBJ2-3, is GAGVSQSPSNKVTEKGKDVELRCDPISGHTALYWYRQSLGQGLEFLIYFQGNSAPDKSGLPSDRFSAERTGGSVSTLTIQRTQQEDSAVYLCASSHTPSGGVVTDTQYFGPGTRLTVL.

Written as DNA, the CDR3 is TGTGCCATCAGTGAGTCTGAGGGATATCGGCAGCCCCAGCATTTT. Protein sequence: CAISESEGYRQPQHF. The V gene is TRBV10-3, the J gene TRBJ1-5; D is undetermined. Germline assignment: CDR1 ENHRY and CDR2 SYGVKD. V lost 0 bases and J 7 bases, leaving 13 bases between the germline ends. The CDR3 runs to 15 residues.

J is TRBJ2-3 and V is TRBV29-1; D tentatively reads TRBD1 or TRBD2 (5 bases each). V was shortened by 8 bases and J by 4 bases, with 16 bases between the two germline ends. This CDR3 is 13 amino acids long. CDR1 SQVTM and CDR2 ANQGSEA come from the germline V gene. CDR3 amino acids: CSLTGLGSDTQYF. The DNA for the CDR3 is TGCAGCCTCACAGGACTCGGCTCAGATACGCAGTATTTT.

This clonotype occurred a few times. The V gene is TRBV7-2, the J gene TRBJ1-4; a possible D gene is TRBD1 (5 bases). Germline loops: CDR1 SGHTA, CDR2 FQGNSA. The V and J ends lost 6 bases and 3 bases respectively, with 11 bases between them. The CDR3 covers 14 residues. In nucleotides, the CDR3 is TGTGCCAGCAGTTTACAGGTGTCTAATGAAAAACTGTTTTTT. It encodes CASSLQVSNEKLFF.